This is a list of T cell receptor beta chains from one sample in a study of T cell responses to AZD1222 COVID-19 vaccine. Generated by immunoSEQ multiplex PCR, the TCRdb table keeps only in-frame clones and is missing some. The sample holds about 130,000 clones; just over 85% are singletons and the top ten take around 22%. The input for sequencing was peripheral blood, taken on day 0 of AZD1222 vaccination. The source of these receptors is an adult in good health. CDR3s include the opening cysteine and the closing phenylalanine or tryptophan. Each record gives: D gene, CDR3 length, J gene, clone size, V gene, CDR3 protein, CDR3 DNA. A D gene is named only where the DNA matches it firmly. Clone size is shown for a subset of rows, as once, few, many or a class of expanded clone.

D: -
length: 14
J: TRBJ2-7
size: -
V: TRBV4-3
CDR3: CASSHGVLSDEQYF
DNA: TGCGCCAGCAGCCACGGAGTACTCTCCGACGAGCAGTACTTC

D: TRBD1
length: 12
J: TRBJ1-2
size: -
V: TRBV12-3/TRBV12-4
CDR3: CASRGTGVGYTF
DNA: TGTGCCAGCAGGGGGACAGGGGTTGGCTACACCTTC

D: -
length: 11
J: TRBJ1-6
size: -
V: TRBV2
CDR3: CASSADSPLHF
DNA: TGTGCCAGCAGTGCAGACAGTCCCCTCCACTTT

D: -
length: 14
J: TRBJ2-7
size: -
V: TRBV7-2
CDR3: CASNLGRLSYEQYF
DNA: TGTGCCAGCAATTTGGGCAGGTTATCCTACGAGCAGTACTTC

D: -
length: 15
J: TRBJ1-3
size: once
V: TRBV18
CDR3: CASSPTGGSGNTIYF
DNA: TGTGCCAGCTCACCTACAGGAGGCTCTGGAAACACCATATATTTT

D: TRBD1
length: 14
J: TRBJ2-2
size: -
V: TRBV7-9
CDR3: CASRGTGFTGELFF
DNA: TGTGCCAGCAGGGGGACAGGGTTCACCGGGGAGCTGTTTTTT

D: TRBD1
length: 17
J: TRBJ2-7
size: -
V: TRBV7-8
CDR3: CASSFSGLGQEEYEQYF
DNA: TGTGCCAGCAGCTTTAGCGGACTGGGACAGGAGGAATACGAGCAGTACTTC

D: TRBD1
length: 15
J: TRBJ2-7
size: few
V: TRBV7-2
CDR3: CASSFTVGQTYEQYF
DNA: TGTGCCAGCAGCTTCACTGTGGGACAGACCTACGAGCAGTACTTC

D: -
length: 16
J: TRBJ1-5
size: once
V: TRBV6-5
CDR3: CASSYSTEVWNQPQHF
DNA: TGTGCCAGCAGTTACTCGACGGAAGTGTGGAATCAGCCCCAGCATTTT

D: -
length: 15
J: TRBJ2-6
size: -
V: TRBV28
CDR3: CASSTPAAGANVLTF
DNA: TGTGCCAGCAGTACCCCGGCAGCTGGGGCCAACGTCCTGACTTTC

D: TRBD2
length: 15
J: TRBJ2-3
size: -
V: TRBV5-6
CDR3: CASSSGTRGGDTQYF
DNA: TGTGCCAGCAGCTCCGGGACTAGGGGTGGAGATACGCAGTATTTT

D: TRBD2
length: 16
J: TRBJ2-2
size: -
V: TRBV18
CDR3: CASSPLLAGPTGELFF
DNA: TGTGCCAGCTCACCTCTGCTAGCGGGGCCCACCGGGGAGCTGTTTTTT

D: TRBD2
length: 17
J: TRBJ2-1
size: -
V: TRBV19
CDR3: CATSQLTSGGLYNEQFF
DNA: TGTGCCACCTCCCAATTGACTAGCGGGGGACTGTACAATGAGCAGTTCTTC

D: TRBD1
length: 14
J: TRBJ1-2
size: -
V: TRBV15
CDR3: CATRRTGSDNGYTF
DNA: TGTGCCACCAGGCGGACAGGGAGCGATAATGGCTACACCTTC

D: -
length: 13
J: TRBJ2-7
size: -
V: TRBV12-5
CDR3: CAPPPLSFAVQYF
DNA: TGTGCTCCCCCTCCGCTGAGTTTCGCCGTGCAGTACTTC

D: -
length: 12
J: TRBJ1-2
size: -
V: TRBV29-1
CDR3: CSAQKLNYGYTF
DNA: TGCAGCGCCCAGAAACTGAACTATGGCTACACCTTC

D: TRBD1
length: 14
J: TRBJ1-2
size: once
V: TRBV19
CDR3: CASSIADRDYGYTF
DNA: TGTGCCAGTAGTATCGCGGACAGGGACTATGGCTACACCTTC

D: TRBD1
length: 15
J: TRBJ1-2
size: -
V: TRBV15
CDR3: CATSRDQGGNYGYTF
DNA: TGTGCCACCAGCAGAGACCAGGGGGGAAACTATGGCTACACCTTC

D: -
length: 16
J: TRBJ1-5
size: once
V: TRBV19
CDR3: CASSATRADYRQPQHF
DNA: TGTGCCAGTAGCGCCACGAGGGCAGACTACCGTCAGCCCCAGCATTTT

D: -
length: 17
J: TRBJ1-6
size: -
V: TRBV15
CDR3: CATSTTAGGHYNSPLHF
DNA: TGTGCCACCAGCACCACCGCGGGGGGACATTACAATTCACCCCTCCACTTT

D: -
length: 14
J: TRBJ2-4
size: -
V: TRBV2
CDR3: CASSEWTAKNIQYF
DNA: TGTGCCAGCAGTGAATGGACAGCCAAAAACATTCAGTACTTC

D: -
length: 13
J: TRBJ1-2
size: -
V: TRBV14
CDR3: CASRDRGDYGYTF
DNA: TGTGCCAGCAGGGACCGGGGGGATTATGGCTACACCTTC

D: -
length: 14
J: TRBJ1-5
size: -
V: TRBV10-3
CDR3: CAISGKGLDQPQHF
DNA: TGTGCCATCAGTGGGAAGGGCCTTGATCAGCCCCAGCATTTT